This T cell receptor (beta chain) derives from a study of blood T cell repertoires in COVID-19. Background on the study: Samples taken during acute and convalescent COVID-19 were collected in the United States, Italy and Spain. The cDNA or gDNA used as material had been derived from T cells, B-cell-depleted T cells, or PBMCs.

This clone appeared once. Per the original methods: Nucleated cell number was recorded as an estimate derived from reference gene primer amplification. TCRdb's copy holds only in-frame clones and misses some; the assay was immunoSEQ multiplex PCR. V and J calls and clone size are those listed in that table; D and trimming were worked out from the DNA. The table has 300,000 or so clones, about 86% seen once. From germline, CDR1 is MNHEY and CDR2 SVGAGI. V gave up 4 bases and J gave up 0 bases, with 9 bases separating them. The CDR3 contains 14 residues. This sequence joins TRBV6-5 and TRBJ1-1; D uncertain. The sequenced material came from PBMCs or T cells enriched from blood (not recorded which). The TCR was taken from a woman aged 40-49 years with acute COVID-19. This chain's CDR3 is CASSFGELNTEAFF. The CDR3 DNA follows: TGTGCCAGCAGTTTTGGAGAACTGAACACTGAAGCTTTCTTT.